The table lists the clone carrying this TCR beta chain with a count of one. Antigen: not known. The source of the sample is a study of shared clonotypes between healthy human individuals. Using approximately 200 ng DNA, 30,000 or so T cell genomes, the sorted-subset replicate PCRs were run. The data were produced by immunoSEQ multiplex PCR, yet TCRdb's version contains in-frame clones alone and is incomplete. In the table there are 550,000 to 700,000 clones, around 78% of which are singletons. The ends were cut back, 6 bases at V and 6 bases at J, with 9 bases in the middle. In germline, CDR1 is MDHEN, CDR2 SYDVKM. The CDR3 has 12 amino acids. Study results and limitations: Generally, naive subsets (rather than memory subsets) showed larger estimated richness. It was observed that 5% to 6.5% of naive CD4 clonotypes were shared across a handful of donors.

This TCR was recovered from a woman under 40 in good health. V is TRBV28 and J is TRBJ1-5; D is undetermined. The sample comprised memory CD4+ T cells sorted from blood. Subset of the sample: CD45RA-negative fraction. DNA for the CDR3: TGTGCCAGCAGCCTTATAATTCAGCCCCAGCATTTT. This encodes CASSLIIQPQHF.